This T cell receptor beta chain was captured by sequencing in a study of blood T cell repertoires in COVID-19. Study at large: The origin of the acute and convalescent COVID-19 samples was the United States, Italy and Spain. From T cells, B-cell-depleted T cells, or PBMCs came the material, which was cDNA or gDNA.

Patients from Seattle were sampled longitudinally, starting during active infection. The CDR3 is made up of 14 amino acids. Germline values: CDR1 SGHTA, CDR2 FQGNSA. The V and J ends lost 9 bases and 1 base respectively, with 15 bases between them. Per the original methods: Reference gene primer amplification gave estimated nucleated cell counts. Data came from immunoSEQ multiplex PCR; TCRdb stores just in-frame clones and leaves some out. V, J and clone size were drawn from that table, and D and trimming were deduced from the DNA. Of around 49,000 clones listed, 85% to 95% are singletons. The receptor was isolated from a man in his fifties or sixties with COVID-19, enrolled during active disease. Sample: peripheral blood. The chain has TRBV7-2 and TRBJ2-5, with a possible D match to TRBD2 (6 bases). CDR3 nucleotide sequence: TGTGCCAGGGGAGGCGTGGCAGGCCAAGAGACCCAGTACTTC. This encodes CARGGVAGQETQYF.